The 22 T cell receptor beta chains below come from one sample, sequenced in a study of glioma-infiltrating T cells. Amplification of TCR alpha and beta CDR3 regions from RNA used iRepertoire nested multiplex PCR. TCRdb used MiXCR to reprocess the multiplex PCR reads, holding one entry per CDR3 protein. The sample records roughly 100,000 distinct CDR3 sequences, around 29% being singletons. The sample comprised glioma tissue, nonneoplastic brain tissue, or PBMCs (not recorded which). The receptors come from a human donor with low-grade glioma or glioblastoma, undergoing nonglioma brain surgery, or in good health (not recorded which).

For this clonotype: Since a much larger clone is just one base distant, this may be a read error. This is likely a read error, given that the CDR3 carries no conserved phenylalanine or tryptophan at its end. The rearrangement links TRBV29-1 to TRBJ2-5, with D unclear. Trimming cost V 6 bases and J 2 bases, with 16 bases left between them. Germline lookup yields CDR1 SQVTM and CDR2 ANQGSEA. The length of the CDR3 is 14 residues. The CDR3 bases are TGCAGCGTCGACCCACCAAGACCTCAAGAGACCCAGTACTTA. It codes for CSVDPPRPQETQYL.

This rearrangement joins TRBV3-1 to TRBJ1-6; D remains ambiguous. The CDR3 runs 15 residues. CDR1 LGHDT and CDR2 YNNKEL come from the germline V gene (reference sequence). The V and J ends lost 1 base and 8 bases respectively, with 12 bases between them. CDR3 protein: CASSQAGGDHSPLHF. CDR3 sequence (DNA): TGTGCCAGCAGCCAAGCGGGCGGCGACCATTCACCCCTCCACTTT. The whole variable domain, remainder taken from reference TRBV3-1 and TRBJ1-6, is DTAVSQTPKYLVTQMGNDKSIKCEQNLGHDTMYWYKQDSKKFLKIMFSYNNKELIINETVPNRFSPKSPDKAHLNLHINSLELGDSAVYFCASSQAGGDHSPLHFGNGTRLTVT.

V and J are TRBV4-3 and TRBJ1-4; tentative D call: TRBD1 (5 bases). This CDR3 region has 16 residues. Germline V gene data show CDR1 as LGHNA and CDR2 as YSLEER. V lost 0 bases to trimming and J lost 0 bases, with 8 bases between them. The CDR3, as DNA: TGCGCCAGCAGCCAAGAAAGGGGTACAACTAATGAAAAACTGTTTTTT. It yields the protein CASSQERGTTNEKLFF.

The rearrangement uses TRBV9 and TRBJ2-3; D remains unclear. The CDR3 consists of 13 residues. Per germline, CDR1 SGDLS and CDR2 YYNGEE. V lost 0 bases to trimming and J lost 4 bases, with 6 bases between them. In DNA, the CDR3 is TGTGCCAGCAGCGTAGGAGTCGCAGATACGCAGTATTTT. Protein sequence: CASSVGVADTQYF.

The chain employs TRBV4-2 and TRBJ1-4; D is ambiguous. Germline V gene lookup returns CDR1 LGHNA and CDR2 YNFKEQ. The germline V and J ends were trimmed by 2 bases and 8 bases, with 15 bases remaining between them. CDR3 length equals 15 residues. The CDR3 nucleotides are TGTGCCAGCAGCCAACGTATGGCCGGGAACGAAAAACTGTTTTTT. Protein: CASSQRMAGNEKLFF.

This clonotype was seen repeatedly, ten times or more. The chain recombines TRBV4-3 with TRBJ2-5; 7 bases are shared with TRBD2. Per germline, CDR1 LGHNA and CDR2 YSLEER. The trim removed 0 bases at V and 0 bases at J, leaving 10 bases unmatched. This CDR3 comprises 18 residues. The CDR3 nucleotides are TGCGCCAGCAGCCAAGATCTCGGCGCGGGAGAGTACCAAGAGACCCAGTACTTC. This codes for CASSQDLGAGEYQETQYF.

This sequence joins TRBV28 and TRBJ2-3; D tentatively reads TRBD1 or TRBD2 (5 bases each). Germline-derived CDR1 and CDR2 are MDHEN and SYDVKM. Trimming stripped 7 bases from V and 2 bases from J, with 16 bases between. This CDR3 is built from 15 residues. CDR3 nucleotides: TGTGCCAGCAACTTTGGGACGGTTCCCACAGATACGCAGTATTTT. Translated, it gives CASNFGTVPTDTQYF.

As to this clonotype: This may be a read error: a much more frequent sequence differs by one nucleotide. The V call is TRBV4-2, the J call TRBJ1-1, with no clear D. This CDR3 contains 16 residues. CDR1 and CDR2 from the germline V gene are LGHNA and YNFKEQ. This CDR3 is CASSQEAPPLNTVAFF. The CDR3, as DNA: TGTGCCAGCAGCCAAGAGGCCCCGCCGCTGAACACTGTAGCTTTCTTT.

The genes are TRBV6-2 or TRBV6-3 and TRBJ1-1; 7 nucleotides agree with TRBD1. V lost 7 bases to trimming and J lost 3 bases; unmatched junction nucleotides: 8. Looked up from germline, CDR1 is MNHEY and CDR2 is SVGEGT. This CDR3 comprises 14 residues. The CDR3 DNA is TGTGCCAGCAAAGTGCGTACAGGGGACACTGAAGCTTTCTTT. Residues: CASKVRTGDTEAFF.

This clonotype was seen more than once but under ten times. This chain joins TRBV7-2 and TRBJ2-5; the match to TRBD2 covers 7 bases. CDR3 length: 17 amino acids. CDR1 SGHTA and CDR2 FQGNSA come from the germline V gene. The V and J ends lost 3 bases and 2 bases, in that order; junction bases with no gene match: 12. In DNA form, the CDR3 reads TGTGCCAGCAGCTTTGGGGAGGGGCTCCTCCTTCAAGAGACCCAGTACTTC. Residues: CASSFGEGLLLQETQYF. The entire variable domain, with the rest obtained from reference TRBV7-2 and TRBJ2-5, is as follows: GAGVSQSPSNKVTEKGKDVELRCDPISGHTALYWYRQSLGQGLEFLIYFQGNSAPDKSGLPSDRFSAERTGGSVSTLTIQRTQQEDSAVYLCASSFGEGLLLQETQYFGPGTRLLVL.

This clonotype was detected a few times. The V and J genes are TRBV7-8 and TRBJ2-5, with 11 nucleotides matching TRBD2. Trimming took 4 bases from V and 1 from J; bases not matched to a gene: 2. Looked up from germline, CDR1 is SGHVS and CDR2 is FQNEAQ. The CDR3 is 15 amino acids. CDR3 residues: CASSSGTSGQETQYF. CDR3 bases: TGTGCCAGCAGCTCCGGGACTAGCGGCCAAGAGACCCAGTACTTC. The full variable domain, with the rest looked up from reference TRBV7-8 and TRBJ2-5, is GAGVSQSPRYKVAKRGQDVALRCDPISGHVSLFWYQQALGQGPEFLTYFQNEAQLDKSGLPSDRFFAERPEGSVSTLKIQRTQQEDSAVYLCASSSGTSGQETQYFGPGTRLLVL.

This clonotype was counted ten times or more. V and J are TRBV11-3 and TRBJ1-1; possible D gene TRBD1, 6 bases. V was cut by 5 bases and J by 2 bases, with 12 bases left in between. CDR1 and CDR2 from the germline V gene are SGHNT and YENEEA. This CDR3 contains 14 residues. CDR3 nucleotide sequence: TGTGCCAGCAGCCCCAGGGGATCTAACACTGAAGCTTTCTTT. This sequence encodes CASSPRGSNTEAFF.

As concerns this clonotype: A much larger clone is a single base away; this may be a read error. This sequence joins TRBV19 and TRBJ2-1; D might be TRBD1 (6 bases). Trimming left V 11 bases short and J 7 bases short, with 21 bases between. The CDR3 length is 14 residues. Germline V lookup: CDR1 LNHDA, CDR2 SQIVND (reference sequence). CDR3 coding DNA: TGTGCCGCTGGCCCGGGGACAATCGCGAATGAGCAGTTCTTC. As protein: CAAGPGTIANEQFF. Full variable domain (outside the CDR3, taken from reference TRBV19 and TRBJ2-1): DGGITQSPKYLFRKEGQNVTLSCEQNLNHDAMYWYRQDPGQGLRLIYYSQIVNDFQKGDIAEGYSVSREKKESFPLTVTSAQKNPTAFYLCAAGPGTIANEQFFGPGTRLTVL.

This clonotype was detected ten times or more. This sequence joins TRBV6-6 and TRBJ2-1; maybe TRBD2 (5 bases). The CDR3 totals 14 residues. Germline V gene data show CDR1 as MNHNY and CDR2 as SVGAGI (reference sequence). V lost 0 bases to trimming and J lost 2 bases, with 5 bases between them. CDR3 amino acids: CASSYSGTYNEQFF. The CDR3 nucleotides are TGTGCCAGCAGTTACTCCGGGACCTACAATGAGCAGTTCTTC.

This clonotype appeared many times. The chain has TRBV6-1 and TRBJ2-1, with D uncertain. The V gene lost 8 bases and the J gene lost 6 bases, with 11 bases spanning the gap. This CDR3 is 12 amino acids long. The V gene's germline CDR1 is MNHNS and CDR2 SASEGT. The CDR3 reads CASCTNINEQFF. CDR3 bases: TGTGCCAGCTGCACCAACATCAATGAGCAGTTCTTC.

V is TRBV7-8 and J is TRBJ1-5; 8 nucleotides align to TRBD1. The CDR3 has 20 residues. The germline V gene encodes CDR1 SGHVS and CDR2 FQNEAQ. The J segment lost 6 bases and the V segment lost 4 bases, leaving 23 bases of the junction unmatched. This CDR3 is CASSWTPGQAASSVSQPQHF. The CDR3 nucleotides are TGTGCCAGCAGCTGGACTCCGGGACAGGCGGCGAGTTCTGTGAGTCAGCCCCAGCATTTT.

With regard to this clonotype: No conserved phenylalanine or tryptophan is present at the end of the CDR3, so a read error is the likely explanation. V and J are TRBV24-1 and TRBJ2-1; 13 bases are a match to TRBD2. In germline, CDR1 is KGHDR, CDR2 SFDVKD. V shed 3 bases, J shed 7 bases, and the junction held 8 bases outside the gene matches. The CDR3 has 17 residues. The CDR3 region is CATSDPVTSGGENEQFS. The CDR3 bases are TGTGCCACCAGTGATCCGGTTACTAGCGGGGGGGAAAATGAGCAGTTCTCC.

There are many counts of this clonotype. The CDR3 DNA is TGCAGCGTTGAGGGTTACTACGGGTTCCGATACGAGCAGTACTTC. Translation: CSVEGYYGFRYEQYF. The J gene is TRBJ2-7, the V gene TRBV29-1; D ambiguous. Trimming left V 3 bases short and J 4 bases short, with 19 bases between. The CDR3 is 15 amino acids. Germline CDR1 and CDR2: SQVTM and ANQGSEA.

This clonotype was seen a few times. This chain links TRBV7-9 with TRBJ2-4; D unclear. The CDR3 runs to 11 residues. The germline CDR1 and CDR2 sequences are SEHNR and FQNEAQ (reference sequence). Trimming shortened V by 5 bases and J by 4 bases, and 3 bases separated the two germline ends. CDR3 residues: CASSPKNIQYF. The CDR3 bases are TGTGCCAGCAGCCCTAAAAACATTCAGTACTTC.

This clonotype was seen repeatedly, ten times or more. CDR3 DNA: TGTGCCAGCAGTGGACGCGGCACTGAAGCTTTCTTT. Translated, it gives CASSGRGTEAFF. This chain links TRBV6-1 with TRBJ1-1; D ambiguous. The germline V gene encodes CDR1 MNHNS and CDR2 SASEGT. Between the trimmed V and J ends, which lost 4 bases and 4 bases, there was a span of 7 bases. CDR3 length: 12 residues.

This clonotype was counted only a few times. This chain joins TRBV9 and TRBJ1-1; 8 nucleotides line up with TRBD1. Germline lookup yields CDR1 SGDLS and CDR2 YYNGEE. J gave up 4 bases and V 4 bases, and 6 bases lay outside the gene matches. The CDR3 is made up of 14 amino acids. CDR3 sequence (DNA): TGTGCCAGCAGCTCTCGACAGGGGACCACTGAAGCTTTCTTT. This gives the protein CASSSRQGTTEAFF.

This chain connects TRBV2 to TRBJ2-1, with D possibly being TRBD2 (6 bases). CDR3 length equals 12 residues. The germline CDR1 and CDR2 sequences are SNHLY and FYNNEI. Trimming pared 10 bases from V and 8 bases from J, leaving 15 bases between. For the CDR3, the DNA is TGTGCCACGCGTCGGGGGAGTGATGAGCAGTTCTTC. It codes for CATRRGSDEQFF.